One and the same sample provided the 11 T cell receptor beta chains below, sequenced in a study of T cells expressing NK-cell markers. TCRdb reprocessed the 5' RACE reads and stores each CDR3 protein as one record, lacking DNA. This table lists a few hundred thousand distinct CDR3 sequences. The sequenced material came from blood T cells: a sorted CD56 or NKG2C T cell subset, CD4+ or CD8+ T cells, or bulk PBMC T cells (not recorded which). These receptors all come from a man between 18 and 69 years old in good health.

This sequence joins TRBV9 and TRBJ1-1. The CDR3 runs to 15 residues. Germline V lookup: CDR1 SGDLS, CDR2 YYNGEE. The CDR3 protein is CASSVFPNSNTEAFF.

The genes are TRBV7-7 and TRBJ2-3; TCRdb's assignment of TRBD1 cannot be checked, as there is no DNA. The CDR3 loop spans 15 amino acids. CDR1 and CDR2 from the germline V gene are SSHAT and FNYEAQ (reference sequence). The chain's CDR3 is CASSVWTGEADTQYF.

The V and J genes are TRBV28 and TRBJ2-2; no DNA is available, so the TRBD2 call from TCRdb remains unchecked. Per the germline V gene, CDR1 is MDHEN and CDR2 is SYDVKM. The CDR3 extends over 15 amino acids. The chain's CDR3 is CASRMSSGVTGELFF.

V usage is TRBV7-2 and J usage is TRBJ2-5; the TCRdb call, TRBD1, lacks DNA for checking. CDR1 is SGHTA, CDR2 FQGNSA, per germline. This CDR3 comprises 15 residues. This CDR3 reads CASSFRTAAGETQYF.

The J gene is TRBJ1-2, the V gene TRBV7-2; the TRBD1 assignment by TCRdb is unverifiable without DNA. The CDR3 spans 15 residues. CDR1 is SGHTA and CDR2 is FQGNSA in the germline V gene. CDR3 amino acids: CASSLASRGKDGYTF.

This chain joins TRBV7-9 and TRBJ1-1; the TCRdb D gene call, TRBD1, has no DNA to confirm it. There are 13 residues in the CDR3. Germline V gene data show CDR1 as SEHNR and CDR2 as FQNEAQ (reference sequence). CDR3 sequence: CASSPSPGAEAFF. Using reference TRBV7-9 and TRBJ1-1 for the parts outside the CDR3, the full variable domain is DTGVSQNPRHKITKRGQNVTFRCDPISEHNRLYWYRQTLGQGPEFLTYFQNEAQLEKSRLLSDRFSAERPKGSFSTLEIQRTEQGDSAMYLCASSPSPGAEAFFGQGTRLTVV.

The gene calls are TRBV28 and TRBJ2-2. Germline V lookup: CDR1 MDHEN, CDR2 SYDVKM. The CDR3 runs 13 residues. CDR3 loop: CASTILTAGELFF. Using reference TRBV28 and TRBJ2-2 for the parts outside the CDR3, the full variable domain is DVKVTQSSRYLVKRTGEKVFLECVQDMDHENMFWYRQDPGLGLRLIYFSYDVKMKEKGDIPEGYSVSREKKERFSLILESASTNQTSMYLCASTILTAGELFFGEGSRLTVL.

J is TRBJ2-3 and V is TRBV7-2; the TCRdb D gene call, TRBD2, has no DNA to confirm it. Germline CDR1 reads SGHTA; CDR2 reads FQGNSA. CDR3 length: 17 amino acids. CDR3 sequence reads: CASSLGPAGLSTDTQYF.

This sequence joins TRBV19 and TRBJ1-3. This CDR3 spans 12 amino acids. The germline V gene has CDR1 LNHDA and CDR2 SQIVND (reference sequence). CDR3: CASSLRDKTIYF. Based on the CDR3 plus reference TRBV19 and TRBJ1-3, the full variable domain is DGGITQSPKYLFRKEGQNVTLSCEQNLNHDAMYWYRQDPGQGLRLIYYSQIVNDFQKGDIAEGYSVSREKKESFPLTVTSAQKNPTAFYLCASSLRDKTIYFGEGSWLTVV.

V and J are TRBV16 and TRBJ1-2; TCRdb calls TRBD1, which cannot be checked without DNA. CDR1 and CDR2 from the germline V gene are KGHSY and FQNENV. The CDR3 totals 16 residues. The CDR3 spells CASSHNMGRGELGYTF.

This chain connects TRBV6-6 to TRBJ2-2. Germline-derived CDR1 and CDR2 are MNHNY and SVGAGI (reference sequence). The CDR3 contains 13 residues. CDR3 sequence: CASSPDSFRELFF.